The sequence of this TCR beta chain was determined in a study of tumor and adjacent non-tumor tissue in lung cancer. RNA was extracted from bulk tissue without any cell sorting. The normal lung tissue was taken more than 3 cm from the tumor edge. Chemotherapy-naive patients with new lung cancer underwent thoracic surgery in China, August–November 2014. A modified ARM-PCR protocol with three rounds of nested PCR amplified TCRbeta. TCRdb processed the multiplex PCR reads anew with MiXCR; each CDR3 protein has one entry. Here the sample spans over 100,000 distinct CDR3 sequences, under 65% being singletons. Study-wide results and caveats: Tumor tissue had significantly higher TCR diversity than normal lung. Normal lung showed higher cumulative top 100 clone frequency than tumor.

The germline V gene encodes CDR1 WSHSY and CDR2 SAAADI. The CDR3 totals 14 residues. Points on this clonotype: The target antigen is unknown. At one end the junction does not follow the germline gene, possibly because of a read error.

V and J are TRBV10-2 and TRBJ1-1; D gene uncertain. The sample taken for sequencing was distant non-tumor lung tissue. The clonotype was recovered from a man in his sixties with non-small cell lung cancer. The CDR3 loop is CASTPGSLNTEASF. CDR3 coding DNA: TGCGCCAGCACGCCCGGGTCCTTGAACACCGAAGCTTCCTTT.